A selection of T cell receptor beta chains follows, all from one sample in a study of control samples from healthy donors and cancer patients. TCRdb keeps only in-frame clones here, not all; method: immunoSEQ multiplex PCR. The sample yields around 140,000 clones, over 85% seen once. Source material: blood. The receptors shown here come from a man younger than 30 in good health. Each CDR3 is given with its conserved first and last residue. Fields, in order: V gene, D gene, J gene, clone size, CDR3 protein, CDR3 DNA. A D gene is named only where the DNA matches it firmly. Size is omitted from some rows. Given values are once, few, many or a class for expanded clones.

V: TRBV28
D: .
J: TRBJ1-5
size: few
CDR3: CASSPIDSNQPQHF
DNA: TGTGCCAGCAGCCCTATAGATAGCAATCAGCCCCAGCATTTT

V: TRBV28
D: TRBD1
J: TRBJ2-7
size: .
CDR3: CASSFGRVTGGAPYEQYF
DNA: TGTGCCAGCAGTTTTGGTAGGGTAACAGGGGGAGCCCCCTACGAGCAGTACTTC

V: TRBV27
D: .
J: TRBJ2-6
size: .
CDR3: CASSYSGANVLTF
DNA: TGTGCCAGCAGTTACTCTGGGGCCAACGTCCTGACTTTC

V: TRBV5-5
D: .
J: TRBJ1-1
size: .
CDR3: CASSLLYEAFF
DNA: TGTGCCAGCAGCTTGTTGTACGAGGCTTTCTTT

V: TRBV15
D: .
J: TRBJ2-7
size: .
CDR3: CATSRGRGFYEQYF
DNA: TGTGCCACCAGCAGAGGTAGGGGATTCTACGAGCAGTACTTC

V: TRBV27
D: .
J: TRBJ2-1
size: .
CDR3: CASSLSGRWHNEQFF
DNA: TGTGCCAGCAGTCTCTCGGGACGTTGGCACAATGAGCAGTTCTTC

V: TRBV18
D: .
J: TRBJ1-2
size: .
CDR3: CASSPDQGPGNYGYTF
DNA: TGTGCCAGCTCACCCGATCAGGGGCCGGGGAACTATGGCTACACCTTC

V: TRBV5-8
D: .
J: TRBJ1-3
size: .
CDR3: CASSRRQQGSGNTIYF
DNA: TGTGCCAGCAGCCGACGACAGCAAGGATCTGGAAACACCATATATTTT

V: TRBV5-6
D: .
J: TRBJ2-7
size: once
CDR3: CASSLWGGQVGQVYEQYF
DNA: TGTGCCAGCAGCTTGTGGGGGGGACAGGTTGGTCAGGTATACGAGCAGTACTTC

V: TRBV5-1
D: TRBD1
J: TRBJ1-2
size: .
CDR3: CASSFAGTGDGYTF
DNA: TGCGCCAGCAGCTTTGCCGGGACAGGGGATGGCTACACCTTC

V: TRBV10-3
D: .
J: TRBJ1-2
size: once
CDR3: CAISLGGGGYTF
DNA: TGTGCCATCAGTTTGGGCGGGGGTGGCTACACCTTC

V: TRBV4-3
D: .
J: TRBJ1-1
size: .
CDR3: CASSQDKGQHWEAFF
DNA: TGCGCCAGCAGCCAAGATAAGGGCCAACACTGGGAAGCTTTCTTT

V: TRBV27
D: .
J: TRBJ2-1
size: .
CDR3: CASSYLHGYNEQFF
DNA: TGTGCCAGCAGTTATCTCCATGGCTACAATGAGCAGTTCTTC

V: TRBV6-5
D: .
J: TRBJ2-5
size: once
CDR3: CASNLLSGQETQYF
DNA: TGTGCCAGCAACCTACTTTCGGGCCAAGAGACCCAGTACTTC

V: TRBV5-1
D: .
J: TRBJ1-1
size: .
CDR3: CASSLDVNTEAFF
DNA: TGCGCCAGCAGCTTGGATGTGAACACTGAAGCTTTCTTT

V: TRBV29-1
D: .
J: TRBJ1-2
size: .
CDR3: CSVEPGAYGYTF
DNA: TGCAGCGTTGAACCCGGGGCCTATGGCTACACCTTC

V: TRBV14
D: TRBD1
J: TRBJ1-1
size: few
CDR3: CASSWGQGNTEAFF
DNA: TGTGCCAGCAGCTGGGGACAGGGTAACACTGAAGCTTTCTTT

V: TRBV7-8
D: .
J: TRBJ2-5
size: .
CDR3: CASSLGASRGPRETQYF
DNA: TGTGCCAGCAGCTTAGGAGCCAGCAGGGGTCCCAGGGAGACCCAGTACTTC

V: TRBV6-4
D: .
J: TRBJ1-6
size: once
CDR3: CASSDRDNSPLHF
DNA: TGTGCCAGCAGTGACAGGGATAATTCACCCCTCCACTTT

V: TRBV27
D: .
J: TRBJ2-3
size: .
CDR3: CASSRAIGGRGDTQYF
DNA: TGTGCCAGCAGTCGGGCTATCGGGGGGCGTGGAGATACGCAGTATTTT

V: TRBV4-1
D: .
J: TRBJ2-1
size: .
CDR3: CASSQFEPESSYNEQFF
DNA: TGCGCCAGCAGCCAGTTTGAACCGGAGAGCTCCTACAATGAGCAGTTCTTC

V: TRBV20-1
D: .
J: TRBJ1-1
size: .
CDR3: CSASSPGATEAFF
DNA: TGCAGTGCTAGTTCCCCGGGGGCCACTGAAGCTTTCTTT

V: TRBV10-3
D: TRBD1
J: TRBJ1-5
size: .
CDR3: CAISDSGGEPQHF
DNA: TGTGCCATCAGTGATTCAGGGGGCGAACCCCAGCATTTT

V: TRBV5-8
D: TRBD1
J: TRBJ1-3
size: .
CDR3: CASSPRRQGGNTIYF
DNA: TGTGCCAGCAGCCCAAGGAGACAGGGCGGAAACACCATATATTTT

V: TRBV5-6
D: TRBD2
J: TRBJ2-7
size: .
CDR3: CASSLRLAGIYEQYF
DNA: TGTGCCAGCAGCTTGAGGCTAGCGGGGATTTACGAGCAGTACTTC

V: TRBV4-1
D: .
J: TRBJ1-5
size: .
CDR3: CASSRRTDSNQPQHF
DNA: TGCGCCAGCAGCCGCCGGACAGATAGCAATCAGCCCCAGCATTTT

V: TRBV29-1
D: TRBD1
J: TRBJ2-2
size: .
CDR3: CSVRDSLVGELFF
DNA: TGCAGCGTGAGGGACAGCCTGGTCGGGGAGCTGTTTTTT

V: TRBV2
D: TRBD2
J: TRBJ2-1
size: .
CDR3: CASTFSGGPYNEQFF
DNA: TGTGCCAGCACCTTTAGCGGGGGGCCCTACAATGAGCAGTTCTTC

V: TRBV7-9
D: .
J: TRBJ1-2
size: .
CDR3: CASSFDRSGYTF
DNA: TGTGCCAGCAGTTTCGACAGGTCTGGCTACACCTTC

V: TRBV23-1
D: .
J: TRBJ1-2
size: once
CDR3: CASSQPHFRGGYGYTF
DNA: TGCGCCAGCAGTCAGCCCCATTTCAGGGGAGGGTATGGCTACACCTTC

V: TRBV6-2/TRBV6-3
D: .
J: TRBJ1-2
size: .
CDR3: CASSGTNGYTF
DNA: TGTGCCAGCAGTGGGACGAATGGCTACACCTTC

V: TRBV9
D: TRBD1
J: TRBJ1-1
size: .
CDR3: CASSVTGSMNTEAFF
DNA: TGTGCCAGCAGCGTGACAGGGAGCATGAACACTGAAGCTTTCTTT

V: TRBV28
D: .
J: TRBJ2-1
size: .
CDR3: CASSLLLVDEQFF
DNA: TGTGCCAGCAGTTTATTGCTAGTGGATGAGCAGTTCTTC

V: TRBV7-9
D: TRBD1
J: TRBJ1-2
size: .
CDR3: CASSVSGTESNYGYTF
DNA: TGTGCCAGCAGCGTATCCGGGACAGAGTCTAACTATGGCTACACCTTC

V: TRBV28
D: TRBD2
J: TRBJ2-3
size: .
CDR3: CASSPAGVRDTQYF
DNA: TGTGCCAGCAGCCCAGCGGGAGTCAGAGATACGCAGTATTTT

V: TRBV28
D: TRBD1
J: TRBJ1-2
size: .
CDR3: CASRTNSDRGQLKSYTF
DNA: TGTGCCAGCAGGACGAATTCCGACAGGGGGCAACTAAAAAGCTACACCTTC

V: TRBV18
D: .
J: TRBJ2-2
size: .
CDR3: CASSPSLAPAATGELFF
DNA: TGTGCCAGCTCACCCTCGCTTGCGCCGGCCGCAACCGGGGAGCTGTTTTTT

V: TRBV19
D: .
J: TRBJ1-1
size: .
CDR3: CASSPGRVTEAFF
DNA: TGTGCCAGTTCCCCTGGACGAGTGACTGAAGCTTTCTTT

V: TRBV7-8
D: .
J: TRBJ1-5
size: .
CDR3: CASSLSGTGQPQHF
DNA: TGTGCCAGCAGCTTATCGGGTACGGGTCAGCCCCAGCATTTT

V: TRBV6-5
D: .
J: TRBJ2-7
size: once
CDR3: CASSSWTSAKTEQYF
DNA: TGTGCCAGCAGTTCATGGACCTCAGCGAAAACCGAGCAGTACTTC

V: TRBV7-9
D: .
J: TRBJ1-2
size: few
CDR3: CASSLDRLWTEGYTF
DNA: TGTGCCAGCAGCCTCGATCGGCTTTGGACAGAAGGCTACACCTTC

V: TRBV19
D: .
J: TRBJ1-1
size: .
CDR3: CASGPGVTAFF
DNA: TGTGCCTCGGGGCCGGGGGTAACAGCTTTCTTT

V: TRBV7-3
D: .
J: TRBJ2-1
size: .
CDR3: CASSPSGGFVPNEQFF
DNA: TGTGCCAGCAGCCCCTCGGGCGGGTTTGTTCCCAATGAGCAGTTCTTC